This TCR beta chain was identified during a study of blood T cell repertoires in COVID-19. Study details: PBMCs, B-cell-depleted T cells, or T cells provided the cDNA or gDNA that made up the material.

CDR3 length: 17 amino acids. Germline V lookup: CDR1 SGHTA, CDR2 FQGNSA. Trimming took 4 bases from V and 6 from J, leaving 21 bases between them. Clinical history reported by participants formed the basis on which cohorts were assigned. Donors in Cohort 3 who had recovered were those with two negative PCRs, healthcare professional clearance, or resolution of their symptoms. Data came from immunoSEQ multiplex PCR; TCRdb stores just in-frame clones and leaves some out. Among 220,000 or so clones listed, around 88% were seen once. This chain uses TRBV7-2 with TRBJ1-4; D is unresolved. The specimen was PBMCs or T cells enriched from blood (not recorded which). The receptor was derived from a woman between 50 and 59 years old who had recovered from COVID-19. The CDR3 protein is CASSSPEGSGRDEKLFF. The CDR3, as DNA: TGTGCCAGCAGCTCCCCGGAGGGATCGGGAAGAGATGAAAAACTGTTTTTT. Full variable domain (outside the CDR3, taken from reference TRBV7-2 and TRBJ1-4): GAGVSQSPSNKVTEKGKDVELRCDPISGHTALYWYRQSLGQGLEFLIYFQGNSAPDKSGLPSDRFSAERTGGSVSTLTIQRTQQEDSAVYLCASSSPEGSGRDEKLFFGSGTQLSVL.